The clone carrying this T cell receptor beta chain was counted ten times or more. No antigen is known for it. The data are from a study of response to subunit inactivated influenza vaccine. From the RT-PCR reads, TCRdb called clonotypes with MiXCR, one entry per CDR3 protein. The sample contains about 160,000 distinct CDR3 sequences, 9.5% to 13% of which appear only once. The study, taken as a whole, reports: There was a suggestion from the authors that each seasonal influenza vaccination recruits few new T cells.

This TCR was sampled from a man aged 50 or older who received an inactivated influenza vaccine. Material: non-naive T cells sorted from PBMCs, obtained more than 35 days after vaccination.

The CDR3 DNA sequence: TGTGCCACCAGTGAAGGGCGAGGGGCACCCGGGGAGCTGTTTTTT. The encoded protein is CATSEGRGAPGELFF. The chain couples TRBV24-1 to TRBJ2-2; tentatively, D is TRBD1 or TRBD2 (5 bases each). The CDR3 sequence is 15 residues long. Looked up from germline, CDR1 is KGHDR and CDR2 is SFDVKD. V was pared by 4 bases and J by 6 bases, with 14 bases between.